This is a list of T cell receptor beta chains from one sample in a study of blood T cell repertoires in COVID-19. Method: immunoSEQ multiplex PCR; TCRdb's copy keeps in-frame clones and lacks some. The sample has 220,000 or so clones; around 84% are singletons. The sample comprised peripheral blood. The origin of the receptors is a man aged 30 to 39 with active or convalescent COVID-19. Each CDR3 is given with its conserved first and last residue. The D gene is left open where the match is weak. For some rows the clone size is stated as once, few or many, or as a class when expanded; others skip it.

TRBD2	TRBV4-1	TRBJ2-7	-	TGCGCCAGCAGCCAAGTCTGGACTAGCGGGTTCTACGAGCAGTACTTC	CASSQVWTSGFYEQYF
-	TRBV19	TRBJ2-4	-	TGTGCCAGTAGTATCCACAAACTGGGAGTGGACATTCAGTACTTC	CASSIHKLGVDIQYF
-	TRBV7-9	TRBJ2-5	-	TGTGCCAGCAGCTTAACTAGTGGTCAAGAGACCCAGTACTTC	CASSLTSGQETQYF
TRBD1	TRBV4-3	TRBJ2-3	-	TGCGCCAGCAGCCTGGACAGGGCCAGAGATACGCAGTATTTT	CASSLDRARDTQYF
-	TRBV7-2	TRBJ2-7	few	TGTGCCAGCAGCGCCTTCCCGGTCTCCTCGTACGAGCAGTACTTC	CASSAFPVSSYEQYF
TRBD1	TRBV5-1	TRBJ1-2	-	TGCGCCAGCAGCGCCGGGACAGGGAACGGCTACACCTTC	CASSAGTGNGYTF
-	TRBV27	TRBJ2-1	-	TGTGCCAGCAGTTTATCCGACAGTCCGACGAGCTCCTACAATGAGCAGTTCTTC	CASSLSDSPTSSYNEQFF
-	TRBV21-1	TRBJ2-7	-	TGTGCCAGCAGCAAAGACCACAGGAATACCTACGAGCAGTACTTC	CASSKDHRNTYEQYF
-	TRBV5-8	TRBJ2-1	-	TGTGCCAGCAGCTTGGTTTTACTAGTCGGTTACAATGAGCAGTTCTTC	CASSLVLLVGYNEQFF
-	TRBV11-3	TRBJ2-1	-	TGTGCCAGCAGTAGTGGTGAAAGCTCCTACAATGAGCAGTTCTTC	CASSSGESSYNEQFF
-	TRBV29-1	TRBJ1-1	-	TGCAGCGTCGATGACAGGAACACTGAAGCTTTCTTT	CSVDDRNTEAFF
-	TRBV5-8	TRBJ2-3	-	TGTGCCAGCCACCCGGCAGGGTCAGATACGCAGTATTTT	CASHPAGSDTQYF
-	TRBV7-9	TRBJ1-6	-	TGTGCCAGCAGCTTAGGGGGGGACGGACCAAATTCACCCCTCCACTTT	CASSLGGDGPNSPLHF
-	TRBV13	TRBJ2-2	-	TGTGCCAGCAGCTTCCGTCCCGGGGAGCTGTTTTTT	CASSFRPGELFF
TRBD2	TRBV6-6	TRBJ2-1	-	TGTGCCAGCCGGGGTGGAGTAGCGGGAGAAGGCTCCGAGCAGTTCTTC	CASRGGVAGEGSEQFF
-	TRBV12-2	TRBJ2-7	-	TGTGCAACTAGAGCTTATTTTACCTACGAGCAGTACTTC	CATRAYFTYEQYF
TRBD2	TRBV4-1	TRBJ2-1	-	TGCGCCAGCAGCCAAGATCTAGCGGGGGGGCGTATCAGCTCCTACAATGAGCAGTTCTTC	CASSQDLAGGRISSYNEQFF
-	TRBV5-1	TRBJ1-6	-	TGCGCCAGCAGCTTGGGACAGAGTTCACCCCTCCACTTT	CASSLGQSSPLHF
-	TRBV27	TRBJ2-1	-	TGTGCCAGCAGTTTGATTCGGAGGACCCCGGACAGTAAGAGAATTAAGGTACATGAGCAGTTCTTC	CASSLIRRTPDSKRIKVHEQFF
TRBD2	TRBV2	TRBJ2-3	-	TGTGCCAGCAGCCAAGCGGGAGTAACAGATACGCAGTATTTT	CASSQAGVTDTQYF
TRBD1	TRBV12-3/TRBV12-4	TRBJ2-7	-	TGTGCCAGCAGCCGATACAGGGGTGAGCAGTACTTC	CASSRYRGEQYF
TRBD1	TRBV19	TRBJ1-1	-	TGTGCCAGTAGTATGCTGACAGGGGACACTGAAGCTTTCTTT	CASSMLTGDTEAFF